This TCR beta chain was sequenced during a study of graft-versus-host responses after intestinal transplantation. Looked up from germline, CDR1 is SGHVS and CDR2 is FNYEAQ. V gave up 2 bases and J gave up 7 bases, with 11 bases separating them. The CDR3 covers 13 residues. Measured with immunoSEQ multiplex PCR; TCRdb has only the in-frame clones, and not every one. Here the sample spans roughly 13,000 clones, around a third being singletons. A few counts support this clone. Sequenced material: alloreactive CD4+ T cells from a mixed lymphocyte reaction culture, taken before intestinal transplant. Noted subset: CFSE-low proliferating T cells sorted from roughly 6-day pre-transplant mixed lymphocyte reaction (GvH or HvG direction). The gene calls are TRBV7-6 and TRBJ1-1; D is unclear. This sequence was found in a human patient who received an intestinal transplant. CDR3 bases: TGTGCCAGCAGCTTATCAGGAATAGGTGAAGCTTTCTTT. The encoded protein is CASSLSGIGEAFF.